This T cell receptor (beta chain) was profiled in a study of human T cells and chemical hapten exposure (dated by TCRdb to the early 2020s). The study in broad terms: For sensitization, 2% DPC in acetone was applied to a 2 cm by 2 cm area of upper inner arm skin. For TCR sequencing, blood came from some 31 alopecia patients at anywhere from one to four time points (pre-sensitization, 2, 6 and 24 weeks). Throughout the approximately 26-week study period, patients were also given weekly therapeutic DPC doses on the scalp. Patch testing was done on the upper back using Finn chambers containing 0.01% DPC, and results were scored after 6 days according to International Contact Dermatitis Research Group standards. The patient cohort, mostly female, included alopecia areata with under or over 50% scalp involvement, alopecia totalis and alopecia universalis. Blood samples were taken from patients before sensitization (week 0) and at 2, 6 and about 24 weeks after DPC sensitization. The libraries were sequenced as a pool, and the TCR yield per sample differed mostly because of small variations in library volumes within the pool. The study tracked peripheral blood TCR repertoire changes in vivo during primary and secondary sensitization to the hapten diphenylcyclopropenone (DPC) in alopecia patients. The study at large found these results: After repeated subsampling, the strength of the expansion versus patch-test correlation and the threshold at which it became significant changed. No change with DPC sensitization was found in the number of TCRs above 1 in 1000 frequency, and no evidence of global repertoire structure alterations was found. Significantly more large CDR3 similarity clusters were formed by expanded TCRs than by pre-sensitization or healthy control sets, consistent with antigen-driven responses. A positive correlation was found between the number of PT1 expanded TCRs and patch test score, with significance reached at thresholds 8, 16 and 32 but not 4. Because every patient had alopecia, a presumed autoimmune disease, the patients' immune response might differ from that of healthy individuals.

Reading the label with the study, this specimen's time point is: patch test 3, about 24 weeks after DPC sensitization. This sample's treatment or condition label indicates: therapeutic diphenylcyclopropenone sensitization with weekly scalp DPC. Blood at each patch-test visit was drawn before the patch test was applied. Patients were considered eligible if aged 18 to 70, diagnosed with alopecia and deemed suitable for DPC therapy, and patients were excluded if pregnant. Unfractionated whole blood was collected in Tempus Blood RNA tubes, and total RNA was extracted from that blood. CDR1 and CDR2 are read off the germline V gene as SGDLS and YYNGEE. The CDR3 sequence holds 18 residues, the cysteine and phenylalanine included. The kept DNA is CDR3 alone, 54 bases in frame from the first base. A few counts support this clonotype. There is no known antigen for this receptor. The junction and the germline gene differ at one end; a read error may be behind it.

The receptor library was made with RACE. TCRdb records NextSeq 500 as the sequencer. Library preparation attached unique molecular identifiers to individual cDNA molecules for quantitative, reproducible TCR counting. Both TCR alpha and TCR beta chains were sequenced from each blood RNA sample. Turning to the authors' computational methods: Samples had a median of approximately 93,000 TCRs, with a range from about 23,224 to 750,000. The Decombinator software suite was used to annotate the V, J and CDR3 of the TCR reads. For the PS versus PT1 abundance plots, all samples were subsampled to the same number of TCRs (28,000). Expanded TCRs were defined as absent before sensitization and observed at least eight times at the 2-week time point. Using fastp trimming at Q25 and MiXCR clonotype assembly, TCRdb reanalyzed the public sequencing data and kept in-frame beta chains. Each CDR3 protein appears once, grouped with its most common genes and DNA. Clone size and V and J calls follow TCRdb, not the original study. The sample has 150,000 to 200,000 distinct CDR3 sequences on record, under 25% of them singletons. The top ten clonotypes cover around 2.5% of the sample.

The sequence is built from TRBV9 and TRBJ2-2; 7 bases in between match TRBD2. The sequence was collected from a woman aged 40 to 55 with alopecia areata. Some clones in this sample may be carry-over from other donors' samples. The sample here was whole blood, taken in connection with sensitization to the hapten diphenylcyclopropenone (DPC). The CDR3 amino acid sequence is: CASSDPFSGKSNTGELFF. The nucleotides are TGTGCCAGCTCAGACCCCTTCAGCGGGAAGTCGAACACCGGTGAGCTGTTTTTT.